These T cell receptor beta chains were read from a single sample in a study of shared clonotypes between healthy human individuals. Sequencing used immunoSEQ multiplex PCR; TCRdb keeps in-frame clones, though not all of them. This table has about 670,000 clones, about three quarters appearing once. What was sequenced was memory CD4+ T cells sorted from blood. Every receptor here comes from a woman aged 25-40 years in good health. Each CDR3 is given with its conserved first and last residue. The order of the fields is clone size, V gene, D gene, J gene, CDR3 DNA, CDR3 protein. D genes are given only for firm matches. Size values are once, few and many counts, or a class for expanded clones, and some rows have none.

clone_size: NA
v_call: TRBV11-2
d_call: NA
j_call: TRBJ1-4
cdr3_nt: TGTGCCAGCAGCAGGTCACGGGGTGGTAAAGGGGATGAAAAACTGTTTTTT
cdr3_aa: CASSRSRGGKGDEKLFF

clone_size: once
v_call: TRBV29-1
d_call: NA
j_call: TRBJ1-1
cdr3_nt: TGCAGCGTCCCTCACCAGGGACCGAACACTGAAGCTTTCTTT
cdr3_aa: CSVPHQGPNTEAFF

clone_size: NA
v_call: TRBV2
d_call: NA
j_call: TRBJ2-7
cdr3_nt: TGTGCCAGCAACCGGGATTCCTACGAGCAGTACTTC
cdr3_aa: CASNRDSYEQYF

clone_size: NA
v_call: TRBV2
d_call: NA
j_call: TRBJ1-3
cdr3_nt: TGTGCCAGCGGGGTAAACACCATATATTTT
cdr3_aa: CASGVNTIYF

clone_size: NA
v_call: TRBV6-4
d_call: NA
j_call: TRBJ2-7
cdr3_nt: TGTGCCAGCAGGACCTACAGGCCGAACTACGAGCAGTACTTC
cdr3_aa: CASRTYRPNYEQYF

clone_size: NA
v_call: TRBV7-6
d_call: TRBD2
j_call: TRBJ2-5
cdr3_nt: TGTGCCAGCAGCTCCCCTCGGGGGGGACCGAGGACCCAGTACTTC
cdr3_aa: CASSSPRGGPRTQYF

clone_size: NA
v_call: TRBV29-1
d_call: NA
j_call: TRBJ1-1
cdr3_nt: TGCAGCGGCTCAAGGGCCCTCGACACTGAAGCTTTCTTT
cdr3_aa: CSGSRALDTEAFF

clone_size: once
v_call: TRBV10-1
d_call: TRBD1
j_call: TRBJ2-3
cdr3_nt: TGCGCCAGCAGTGGGTCTCGACAGGGATACACAGATACGCAGTATTTT
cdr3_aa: CASSGSRQGYTDTQYF

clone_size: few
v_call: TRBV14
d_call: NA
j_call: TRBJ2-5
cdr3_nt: TGTGCCAGCAGCCAAAGATCCTCCAGGGGACAGACCCAGTACTTC
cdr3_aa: CASSQRSSRGQTQYF

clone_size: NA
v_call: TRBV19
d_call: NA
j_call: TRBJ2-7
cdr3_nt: TGTGCCAGTAGCCCTCGGGAAGACGAGCAGTACTTC
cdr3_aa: CASSPREDEQYF

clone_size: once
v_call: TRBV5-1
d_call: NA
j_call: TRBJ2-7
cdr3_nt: TGCGCCAGCAGCTTGGTTCCGGGGGACGGGAACGAGCAGTACTTC
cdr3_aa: CASSLVPGDGNEQYF

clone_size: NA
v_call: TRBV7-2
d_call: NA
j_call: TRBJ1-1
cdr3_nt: TGTGCCAGCAGTCCTTTTGCGGGGGTGAACACTGAAGCTTTCTTT
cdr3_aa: CASSPFAGVNTEAFF

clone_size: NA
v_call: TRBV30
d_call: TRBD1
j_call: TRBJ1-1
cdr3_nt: TGTGCCTGGAGCCCATACAGGGGGATCATGAACACTGAAGCTTTCTTT
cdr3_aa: CAWSPYRGIMNTEAFF

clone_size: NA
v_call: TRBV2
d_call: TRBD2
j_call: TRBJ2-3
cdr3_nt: TGTGCCAGCAAGAGAACTAGCGGGAGTGTCACAGATACGCAGTATTTT
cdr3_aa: CASKRTSGSVTDTQYF

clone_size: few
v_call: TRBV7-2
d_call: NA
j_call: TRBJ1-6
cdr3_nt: TGTGCCAGCAGGGCAGGGCAGTCTAATTCACCCCTCCACTTT
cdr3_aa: CASRAGQSNSPLHF

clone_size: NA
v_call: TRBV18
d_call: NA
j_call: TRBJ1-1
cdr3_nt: TGTGCCAGCTCACCAACCCCCCTAGACATGAACACTGAAGCTTTCTTT
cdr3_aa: CASSPTPLDMNTEAFF

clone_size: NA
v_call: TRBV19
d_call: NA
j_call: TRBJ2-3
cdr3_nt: TGTGCCAGTAGTCCCGAGCGGGTGGGCACAGATACGCAGTATTTT
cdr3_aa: CASSPERVGTDTQYF

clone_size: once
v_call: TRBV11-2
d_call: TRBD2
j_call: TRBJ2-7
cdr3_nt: TGTGCCAGCAGCTTAGAGTACGGGGGGAACATATTC
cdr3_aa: CASSLEYGGNIF

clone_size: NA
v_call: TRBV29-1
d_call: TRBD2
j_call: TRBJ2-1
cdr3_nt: TGCAGCGCCGACAGCGGGAGCTCCTACAATGAGCAGTTCTTC
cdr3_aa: CSADSGSSYNEQFF

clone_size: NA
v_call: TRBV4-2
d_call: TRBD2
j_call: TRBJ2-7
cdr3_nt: TGTGCCAGCAGCCCTGGACTAGCGATCGAGCAGTACTTC
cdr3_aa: CASSPGLAIEQYF

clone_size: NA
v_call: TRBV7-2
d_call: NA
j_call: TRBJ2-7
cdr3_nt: TGTGCCAGCAGCTTAGCTCGTGGAGAGATCTACGAGCAGTACTTC
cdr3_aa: CASSLARGEIYEQYF

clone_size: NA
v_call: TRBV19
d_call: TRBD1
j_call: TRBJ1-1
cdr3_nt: TGTGCCAGCCGAGACAGGGGCGGGTGGCGAGCTTTCTTT
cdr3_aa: CASRDRGGWRAFF

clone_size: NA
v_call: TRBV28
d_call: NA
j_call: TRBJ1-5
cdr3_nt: TGTGCCAGCAGAAGGAGTGGTAGTCAGCCCCAGCATTTT
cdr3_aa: CASRRSGSQPQHF

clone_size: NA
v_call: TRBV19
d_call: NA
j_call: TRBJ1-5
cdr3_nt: TGTGCCAGTAGTATAGGACTGGCTCAGCCCCAGCATTTT
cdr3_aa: CASSIGLAQPQHF

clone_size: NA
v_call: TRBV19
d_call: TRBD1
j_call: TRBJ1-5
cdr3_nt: TGTGCCAGTAGGGAACAGGGGGCGTATAGCAATCAGCCCCAGCATTTT
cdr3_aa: CASREQGAYSNQPQHF

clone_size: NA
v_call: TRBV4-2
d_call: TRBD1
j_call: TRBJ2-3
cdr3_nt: TGTGCCAGCAGCCAGAGACAGCCCGTGCGGACAGGGTCTACAGATACGCAGTATTTT
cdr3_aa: CASSQRQPVRTGSTDTQYF

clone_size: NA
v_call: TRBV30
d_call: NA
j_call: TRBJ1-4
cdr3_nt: TGTGCCGGGGGTGATGAAAAACTGTTTTTT
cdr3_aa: CAGGDEKLFF

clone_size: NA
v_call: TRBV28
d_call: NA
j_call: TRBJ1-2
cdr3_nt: TGTGCCAGCAGTTCGTCAGGGGAGGGCTACACCTTC
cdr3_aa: CASSSSGEGYTF

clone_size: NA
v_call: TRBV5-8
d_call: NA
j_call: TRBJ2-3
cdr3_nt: TGTGCCAGCAGCCCATTGATGTTGGAAGCCCAGTCGCAGTATTTT
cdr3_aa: CASSPLMLEAQSQYF

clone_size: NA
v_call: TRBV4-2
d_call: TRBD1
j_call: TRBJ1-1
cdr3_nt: TGTGCCAGCAGCCAAGTTGGGACAGGGTGGGGGACTGAAGCTTTCTTT
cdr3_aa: CASSQVGTGWGTEAFF

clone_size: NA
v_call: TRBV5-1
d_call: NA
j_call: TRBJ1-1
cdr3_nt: TGCGCCAGCAGCTTGGGGACGGGGAACACTGAAGCTTTCTTT
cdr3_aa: CASSLGTGNTEAFF

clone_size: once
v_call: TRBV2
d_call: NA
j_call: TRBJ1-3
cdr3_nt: TGTGCCAGCAGTGATCCAGGGCGCTCTGGAAACACCATATATTTT
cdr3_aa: CASSDPGRSGNTIYF

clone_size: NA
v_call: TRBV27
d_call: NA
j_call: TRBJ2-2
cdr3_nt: TGTGCCAGCATCCCTTACTATAACACCGGGGAGCTGTTTTTT
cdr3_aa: CASIPYYNTGELFF

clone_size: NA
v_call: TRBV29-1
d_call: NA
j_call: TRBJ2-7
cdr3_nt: TGCAGCGTTCGTCAGGGAAACGAGCAGTACTTC
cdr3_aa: CSVRQGNEQYF

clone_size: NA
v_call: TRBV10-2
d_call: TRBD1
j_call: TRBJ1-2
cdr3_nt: TGCGCCAGTAGCGTAGGACAGGGGGGCTATGGCTACACCTTC
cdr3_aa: CASSVGQGGYGYTF

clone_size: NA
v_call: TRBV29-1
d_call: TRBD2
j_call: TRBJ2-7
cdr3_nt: TGCAGCGTTAAGAGCGGGGCAGGACTAACCTACGAGCAGTACTTC
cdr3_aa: CSVKSGAGLTYEQYF

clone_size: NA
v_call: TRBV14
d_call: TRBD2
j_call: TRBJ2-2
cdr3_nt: TGTGCCAGCTCGGGACTAGCGGGAGACGCCGGGGAGCTGTTTTTT
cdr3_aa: CASSGLAGDAGELFF

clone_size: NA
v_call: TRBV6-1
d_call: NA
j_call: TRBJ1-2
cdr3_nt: TGTGCCAGCAGTGAAGCGGTTGCACTATACTATGGCTACACCTTC
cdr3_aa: CASSEAVALYYGYTF

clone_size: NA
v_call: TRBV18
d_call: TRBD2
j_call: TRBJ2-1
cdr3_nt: TGTGCCAGCTCAGGGGCGGGAGGGCGCAATGAGCAGTTCTTC
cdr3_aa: CASSGAGGRNEQFF

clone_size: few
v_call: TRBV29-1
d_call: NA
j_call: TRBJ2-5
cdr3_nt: TGCAGCGTTGCTGCAGGGAGCGAGACCCAGTACTTC
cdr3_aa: CSVAAGSETQYF

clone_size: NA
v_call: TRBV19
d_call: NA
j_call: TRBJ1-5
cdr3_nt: TGTGCCAGTAGTATAGATCAGGGTTCTTATCAGCCCCAGCATTTT
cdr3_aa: CASSIDQGSYQPQHF

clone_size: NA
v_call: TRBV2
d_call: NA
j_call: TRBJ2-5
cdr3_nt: TGTGCCAGCAACTGGGGCCAAGAGACCCAGTACTTC
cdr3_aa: CASNWGQETQYF

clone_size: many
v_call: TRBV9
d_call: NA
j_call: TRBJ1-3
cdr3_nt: TGTGCCAGCAGCGTAGCCTCGAGGGTCTCTGGAAACACCATATATTTT
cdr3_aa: CASSVASRVSGNTIYF

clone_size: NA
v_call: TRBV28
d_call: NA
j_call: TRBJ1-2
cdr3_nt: TGTGCCAGCAGTTTACAGGGTGGCTACACCTTC
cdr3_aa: CASSLQGGYTF

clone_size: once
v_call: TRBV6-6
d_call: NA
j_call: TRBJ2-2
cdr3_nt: TGTGCCAGCAGTTACTCACCGACAGGGGAGGGCGGGGAGCTGTTTTTT
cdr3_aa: CASSYSPTGEGGELFF